This TCR beta chain was recovered during a study of T cell changes during pregnancy in multiple sclerosis. Method: immunoSEQ multiplex PCR; TCRdb's copy keeps in-frame clones and lacks some. The top ten clones hold just under 2% of a sample with about 100,000 clones, about 92% of them seen once. The TCR comes from a female donor with multiple sclerosis, enrolled in a pregnancy study. The material sequenced was peripheral blood, taken after pregnancy.

CDR3 nucleotide sequence: TGTGCCTGGATTGGAGCGGACTACGAGCAGTACTTC. It yields the protein CAWIGADYEQYF. This sequence joins TRBV30 and TRBJ2-7; possible D gene TRBD2, 5 bases. CDR1 and CDR2 from the germline V gene are GTSNPN and SVGIG (reference sequence). The V end was cut by 4 bases, the J end by 3 bases, with 10 bases between. The CDR3 loop spans 12 amino acids.